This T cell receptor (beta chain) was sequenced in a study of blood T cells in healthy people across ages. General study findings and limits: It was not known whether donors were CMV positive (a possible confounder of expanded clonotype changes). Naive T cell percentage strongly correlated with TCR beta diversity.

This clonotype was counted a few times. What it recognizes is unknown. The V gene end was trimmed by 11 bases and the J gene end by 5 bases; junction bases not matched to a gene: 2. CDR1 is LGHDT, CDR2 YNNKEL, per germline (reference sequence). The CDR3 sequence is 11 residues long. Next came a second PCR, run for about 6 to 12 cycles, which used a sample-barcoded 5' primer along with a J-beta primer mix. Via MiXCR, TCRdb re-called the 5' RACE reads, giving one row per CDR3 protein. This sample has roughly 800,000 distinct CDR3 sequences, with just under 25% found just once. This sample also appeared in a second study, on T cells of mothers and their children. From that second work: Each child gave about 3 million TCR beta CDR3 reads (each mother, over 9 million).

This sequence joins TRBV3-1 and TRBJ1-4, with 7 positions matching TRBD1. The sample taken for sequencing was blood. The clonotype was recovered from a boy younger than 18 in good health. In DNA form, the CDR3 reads TGTGCCTCCAGGGGGAATGAAAAACTGTTTTTT. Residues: CASRGNEKLFF. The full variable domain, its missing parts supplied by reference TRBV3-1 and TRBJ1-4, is DTAVSQTPKYLVTQMGNDKSIKCEQNLGHDTMYWYKQDSKKFLKIMFSYNNKELIINETVPNRFSPKSPDKAHLNLHINSLELGDSAVYFCASRGNEKLFFGSGTQLSVL.